A single sample gave rise to the 23 T cell receptor beta chains below, sequenced in a study of cytomegalovirus exposure and HLA in healthy donors. Both 60 Vbeta primers and 13 Jbeta primers went into the PCR. Here immunoSEQ multiplex PCR was the method, and the copy in TCRdb shows in-frame clones only, minus some. The sample contains about 140,000 clones, more than 60% of which appear only once. Sample: PBMCs. These receptors all come from a female donor in good health and CMV-seronegative.

J is TRBJ2-3 and V is TRBV18; D is perhaps TRBD1 (6 bases). This CDR3 region has 14 residues. In germline, CDR1 is KGHSH, CDR2 LQKENI. V was cut by 3 bases and J by 2 bases, with 9 bases left in between. The CDR3 loop reads CASSPRTDTDTQYF. The DNA for the CDR3 is TGTGCCAGCTCACCCAGGACAGACACAGATACGCAGTATTTT.

The V and J genes are TRBV6-5 and TRBJ2-6; TRBD1 matches at 9 bases. Germline V gives CDR1 MNHEY, CDR2 SVGAGI. The J segment lost 2 bases and the V segment lost 8 bases, leaving 4 bases of the junction unmatched. CDR3 length: 15 amino acids. The CDR3 sequence is CASLQGAPGANVLTF. CDR3 coding DNA: TGTGCCAGCCTACAGGGGGCGCCTGGGGCCAACGTCCTGACTTTC.

The rearrangement joins TRBV4-1 to TRBJ1-6, with TRBD1 matching over 8 bases. V shed 1 base and J 6 bases; nucleotides not matched to a gene: 5. CDR1 is MGHRA, CDR2 YSYEKL, per germline. The CDR3 runs 16 residues. The CDR3 protein is CASSQARTGPNSPLHF. For the CDR3, the DNA is TGCGCCAGCAGCCAAGCCCGGACAGGGCCTAATTCACCCCTCCACTTT.

The rearrangement uses TRBV7-9 and TRBJ2-5, with 8 bases that match TRBD1. Near its end, the DNA agrees better with TRBJ2-7, so the J call may be wrong. Germline loops: CDR1 SEHNR, CDR2 FQNEAQ (reference sequence). The CDR3 sequence is 14 residues long. The CDR3 spells CASSPGGRGYEQYF. DNA for the CDR3: TGTGCCAGCAGCCCAGGGGGCAGGGGCTACGAGCAGTACTTC.

This clone was detected a few times. The chain recombines TRBV19 with TRBJ1-1; D is ambiguous. Per the germline V gene, CDR1 is LNHDA and CDR2 is SQIVND (reference sequence). V was pared by 3 bases and J by 5 bases, with 13 bases between. This CDR3 has 14 amino acids. CDR3 in amino acids: CASSMWGGGTEAFF. CDR3 sequence (DNA): TGTGCCAGTAGTATGTGGGGAGGAGGAACTGAAGCTTTCTTT.

This clone showed up just a few times. This chain links TRBV28 with TRBJ2-7; the match to TRBD2 covers 11 bases. The junction had 7 bases not matched to a gene; V was cut back by 5 bases and J by 1 base. The length of the CDR3 is 16 residues. Per germline, CDR1 MDHEN and CDR2 SYDVKM. The CDR3 bases are TGTGCCAGCAGTCCGGGGGGACTAGCGGATTCCTACGAGCAGTACTTC. Amino acids: CASSPGGLADSYEQYF.

This clone was counted once. This rearrangement joins TRBV5-8 to TRBJ1-5; D unresolved. This CDR3 contains 15 residues. V was clipped by 1 base and J by 2 bases, with 10 bases between them. Germline V gene sequence: CDR1 SGHTS, CDR2 YDEGEE. For the CDR3, the DNA is TGTGCCAGCAGCTTGTACGGAGCGGGCAATCAGCCCCAGCATTTT. Its protein is CASSLYGAGNQPQHF.

The rearrangement joins TRBV7-2 to TRBJ2-7, with 7 bases that match TRBD1. CDR3 length equals 13 residues. The germline V gene has CDR1 SGHTA and CDR2 FQGNSA. The J segment lost 5 bases and the V segment lost 5 bases, leaving 6 bases of the junction unmatched. The CDR3 DNA reads as TGTGCCAGCAGCCCTGACAGGGACCACGAGCAGTACTTC. Translating it yields CASSPDRDHEQYF.

This rearrangement joins TRBV5-1 to TRBJ1-1; D remains unclear. The length of the CDR3 is 13 residues. The V end lost 0 bases, the J end lost 2 bases, and 5 bases lay between the germline ends. Germline V lookup: CDR1 SGHRS, CDR2 YFSETQ. CDR3 region: CASSLGLNTEAFF. The CDR3 coding sequence is TGCGCCAGCAGCTTGGGCCTAAACACTGAAGCTTTCTTT. Supplemented by reference TRBV5-1 and TRBJ1-1, the full variable domain reads KAGVTQTPRYLIKTRGQQVTLSCSPISGHRSVSWYQQTPGQGLQFLFEYFSETQRNKGNFPGRFSGRQFSNSRSEMNVSTLELGDSALYLCASSLGLNTEAFFGQGTRLTVV.

The J gene is TRBJ2-7, the V gene TRBV29-1; 10 bases line up with TRBD1. Germline-derived CDR1 and CDR2 are SQVTM and ANQGSEA. V trimming: 4 bases; J trimming: 2 bases; junction bases outside the gene matches: 14. The CDR3 contains 17 residues. The CDR3 bases are TGCAGCGTTGCAGAGGCGAGGCCGGGACAGGGGCCCTACGAGCAGTACTTC. It codes for CSVAEARPGQGPYEQYF.

The chain joins TRBV27 to TRBJ2-1, with 7 bases matching TRBD1. V trimming: 0 bases; J trimming: 6 bases; junction bases outside the gene matches: 5. CDR3 length equals 15 residues. Germline V lookup: CDR1 MNHEY, CDR2 SMNVEV (reference sequence). This CDR3 reads CASSLSGGARNEQFF. Written as DNA, the CDR3 is TGTGCCAGCAGTTTATCAGGGGGCGCCCGCAATGAGCAGTTCTTC.

The chain is built from TRBV5-1 and TRBJ1-1, with TRBD1 matching 7 bases. Germline lookup yields CDR1 SGHRS and CDR2 YFSETQ. This CDR3 has 18 amino acids. The V segment lost 2 bases and the J segment 5 bases; nucleotides outside the gene matches: 18. The CDR3: CASSLLYPLTGRGTEAFF. CDR3 DNA: TGCGCCAGCAGCTTATTATACCCCCTGACAGGGCGTGGAACTGAAGCTTTCTTT.

V usage is TRBV28 and J usage is TRBJ1-2; a weak D match, TRBD1 (5 bases). CDR3 length equals 14 residues. Germline V gives CDR1 MDHEN, CDR2 SYDVKM. V lost 8 bases, J lost 3 bases, and 16 bases lay in between. CDR3 protein: CASQWGDSDYGYTF. The CDR3 nucleotides read TGTGCCAGCCAGTGGGGGGATAGTGACTATGGCTACACCTTC.

Turning to this clone: The conserved phenylalanine or tryptophan is not found at the CDR3 terminus, so this likely reflects a read error. This CDR3 is CASSLDRGLNTEAFL. As DNA, the CDR3 is TGTGCCAGCAGCTTAGATCGCGGCTTGAACACTGAAGCTTTCCTT. The V call is TRBV7-9, the J call TRBJ1-1; no definite D call. CDR1 and CDR2 (germline): SEHNR, FQNEAQ (reference sequence). The CDR3 contains 15 residues. V lost 1 base, J lost 0 bases, and 9 bases lay in between.

The V call is TRBV6-1, the J call TRBJ1-2, with D perhaps matching TRBD1 (5 bases). V gave up 4 bases and J gave up 3 bases, with 12 bases separating them. Germline-derived CDR1 and CDR2 are MNHNS and SASEGT. The CDR3 is 14 amino acids. CDR3 residues: CASSASTDYYGYTF. The CDR3 bases are TGTGCCAGCAGTGCTTCGACAGATTACTATGGCTACACCTTC.

V and J are TRBV6-1 and TRBJ2-3; D might be TRBD1 (6 bases). Germline V gene sequence: CDR1 MNHNS, CDR2 SASEGT. V lost 5 bases and J 2 bases, leaving 11 bases between the germline ends. This CDR3 region has 14 residues. The CDR3 coding sequence is TGTGCCAGCAGTAACGACAGGCCCACAGATACGCAGTATTTT. Its protein product is CASSNDRPTDTQYF.

The V gene is TRBV2, the J gene TRBJ1-5; 9 bases are a match to TRBD1. The germline V gene has CDR1 SNHLY and CDR2 FYNNEI. Trimming at V came to 8 bases and at J to 3 bases, leaving 11 bases not matched to a gene. The CDR3 is 16 amino acids. The CDR3 DNA is TGTGCCAGCCGCCAGCGGACAGGGGATTTCAATCAGCCCCAGCATTTT. As protein: CASRQRTGDFNQPQHF.

This clone appeared a few times. Here the CDR3 DNA reads TGTGCCAGCAGTTTAAGGGGGGGGAAAAAACAGCCCCAGCATTTT. This translates into CASSLRGGKKQPQHF. This chain links TRBV28 with TRBJ1-5; perhaps TRBD1 as D (6 bases). CDR1 is MDHEN and CDR2 is SYDVKM in the germline V gene. CDR3 length: 15 residues. The V end lost 2 bases, the J end lost 7 bases, and 15 bases lay between the germline ends.

The DNA of the CDR3 is TGTGCCAGCAGTCCCACAGGAGGGCGCAGCACTGAAGCTTTCTTT. It yields the protein CASSPTGGRSTEAFF. The chain joins TRBV6-1 to TRBJ1-1, with D possibly matching TRBD1 (5 bases). With 5 bases removed from V and 4 bases from J, the gap between germline ends came to 17 bases. The CDR3 has 15 amino acids. In germline, CDR1 is MNHNS, CDR2 SASEGT.

The V gene is TRBV21-1, the J gene TRBJ2-7; the table's D gene call, TRBD1, was not cross checked with the DNA. TRBV21-1 is a known pseudogene. The CDR3 is 21 residues long. The CDR3 bases are TGTGCCAGCAGCAAATTCGGTCGGCGGTGGTGTAATAGGGACAGACCCTACGAGCAGTACTTC. Its protein is CASSKFGRRWCNRDRPYEQYF.

J is TRBJ2-7 and V is TRBV7-9; the D is unclear. The CDR3 consists of 14 residues. Germline-derived CDR1 and CDR2 are SEHNR and FQNEAQ (reference sequence). V was cut by 3 bases and J by 5 bases, with 14 bases left in between. Written as DNA, the CDR3 is TGTGCCAGCAGCTTGCGCCTAGGCCCAGACGAGCAGTACTTC. Residues: CASSLRLGPDEQYF. Combining the CDR3 with reference TRBV7-9 and TRBJ2-7 gives the whole variable domain DTGVSQNPRHKITKRGQNVTFRCDPISEHNRLYWYRQTLGQGPEFLTYFQNEAQLEKSRLLSDRFSAERPKGSFSTLEIQRTEQGDSAMYLCASSLRLGPDEQYFGPGTRLTVT.

The chain recombines TRBV2 with TRBJ1-6; TRBD1 matches at 9 bases. Trimming removed 3 bases from V and 9 bases from J; junction bases left unmatched: 3. The CDR3 extends over 14 amino acids. Germline-derived CDR1 and CDR2 are SNHLY and FYNNEI. The CDR3 region has the DNA TGTGCCAGCAGTGAGGGACAGGGAACTTCACCCCTCCACTTT. Protein: CASSEGQGTSPLHF.

This clone was recorded only once. The chain combines TRBV19 with TRBJ2-1, with TRBD2 identical over 13 bases. The CDR3 spans 17 residues. Germline CDR1 LNHDA, CDR2 SQIVND (reference sequence). Losses at the gene ends were 5 bases for V and 1 base for J; bases not matched to a gene: 5. As DNA, the CDR3 is TGTGCCAGTAGTGGGGGGGGACTAGCGGGATCCTACAATGAGCAGTTCTTC. Translating gives CASSGGGLAGSYNEQFF.